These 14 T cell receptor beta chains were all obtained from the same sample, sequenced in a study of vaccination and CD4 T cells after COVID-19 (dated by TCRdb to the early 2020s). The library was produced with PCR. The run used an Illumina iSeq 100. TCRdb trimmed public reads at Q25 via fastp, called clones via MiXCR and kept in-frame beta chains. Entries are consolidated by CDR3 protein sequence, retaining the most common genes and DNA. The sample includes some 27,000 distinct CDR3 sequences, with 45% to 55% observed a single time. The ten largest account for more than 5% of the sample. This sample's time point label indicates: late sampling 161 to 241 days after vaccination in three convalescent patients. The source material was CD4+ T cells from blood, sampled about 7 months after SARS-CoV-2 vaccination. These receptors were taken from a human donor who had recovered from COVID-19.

The DNA for the CDR3 is TGTGCCAACAGACCTCACCTAGGGACTAGCGGTTTCAACTACGAGCAGTACTTC. Protein product: CANRPHLGTSGFNYEQYF. V gene TRBV7-8 combines with J gene TRBJ2-7; 11 bases map to TRBD2. The CDR3 totals 18 residues. V lost 10 bases and J lost 3; bases outside the gene matches: 20. Germline assignment: CDR1 SGHVS and CDR2 FQNEAQ.

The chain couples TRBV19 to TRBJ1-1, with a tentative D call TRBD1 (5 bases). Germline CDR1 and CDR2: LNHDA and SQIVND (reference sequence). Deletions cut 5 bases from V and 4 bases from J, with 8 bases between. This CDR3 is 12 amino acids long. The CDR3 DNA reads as TGTGCCAGTAGTGGGGGGGGCACTGAAGCTTTCTTT. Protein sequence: CASSGGGTEAFF.

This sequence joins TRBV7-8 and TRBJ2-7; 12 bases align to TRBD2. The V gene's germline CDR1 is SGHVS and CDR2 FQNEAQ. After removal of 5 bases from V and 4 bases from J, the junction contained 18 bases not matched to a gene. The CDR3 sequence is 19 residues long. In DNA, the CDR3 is TGTGCCAGCAGCCTTACCCTGACTAGCGGGGGCCCCGGGGGTTACGAGCAGTACTTC. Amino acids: CASSLTLTSGGPGGYEQYF.

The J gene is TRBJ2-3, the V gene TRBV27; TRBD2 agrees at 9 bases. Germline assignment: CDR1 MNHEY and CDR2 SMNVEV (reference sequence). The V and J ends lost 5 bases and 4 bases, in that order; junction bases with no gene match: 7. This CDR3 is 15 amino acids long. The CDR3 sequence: CASSPLAGESDTQYF. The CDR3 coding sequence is TGTGCCAGCAGTCCGTTAGCGGGAGAGTCAGATACGCAGTATTTT.

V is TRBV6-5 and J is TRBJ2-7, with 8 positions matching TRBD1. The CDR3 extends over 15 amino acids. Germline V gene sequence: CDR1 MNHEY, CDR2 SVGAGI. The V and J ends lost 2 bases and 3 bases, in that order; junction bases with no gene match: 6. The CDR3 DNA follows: TGTGCCAGCAGTTACCGCGGACAGGGAAGCTACGAGCAGTACTTC. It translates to CASSYRGQGSYEQYF.

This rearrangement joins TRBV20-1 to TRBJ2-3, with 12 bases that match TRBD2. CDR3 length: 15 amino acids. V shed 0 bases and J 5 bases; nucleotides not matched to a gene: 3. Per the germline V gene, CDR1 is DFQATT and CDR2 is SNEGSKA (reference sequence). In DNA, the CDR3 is TGCAGTGCTAGAGATTTACTAGCGGGAGGAGATACGCAGTATTTT. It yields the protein CSARDLLAGGDTQYF.

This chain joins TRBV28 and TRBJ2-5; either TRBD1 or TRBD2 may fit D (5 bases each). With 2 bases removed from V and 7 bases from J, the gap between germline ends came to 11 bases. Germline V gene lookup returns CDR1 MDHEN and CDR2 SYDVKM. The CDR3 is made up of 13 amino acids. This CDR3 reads CASSLQLGVTQYF. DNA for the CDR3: TGTGCCAGCAGTTTACAACTAGGGGTGACCCAGTACTTC.

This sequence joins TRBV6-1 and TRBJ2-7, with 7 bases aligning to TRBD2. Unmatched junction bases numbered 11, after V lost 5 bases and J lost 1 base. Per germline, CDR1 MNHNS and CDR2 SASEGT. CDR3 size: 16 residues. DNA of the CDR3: TGTGCCAGCAGTCCCTTTGGCGGGAGAGGGTCCTACGAGCAGTACTTC. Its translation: CASSPFGGRGSYEQYF.

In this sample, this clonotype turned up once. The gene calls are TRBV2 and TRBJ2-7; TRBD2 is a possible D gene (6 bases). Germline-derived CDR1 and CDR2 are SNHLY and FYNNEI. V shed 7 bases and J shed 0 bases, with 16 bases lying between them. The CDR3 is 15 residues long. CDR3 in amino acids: CASKLGSPISYEQYF. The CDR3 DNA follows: TGTGCCAGCAAGCTCGGGAGCCCGATCTCCTACGAGCAGTACTTC.

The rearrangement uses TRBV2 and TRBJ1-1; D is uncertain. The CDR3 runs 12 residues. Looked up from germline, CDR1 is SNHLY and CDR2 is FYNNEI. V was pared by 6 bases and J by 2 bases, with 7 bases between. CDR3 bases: TGTGCCAGCAGGGACCCTAACACTGAAGCTTTCTTT. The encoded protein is CASRDPNTEAFF.

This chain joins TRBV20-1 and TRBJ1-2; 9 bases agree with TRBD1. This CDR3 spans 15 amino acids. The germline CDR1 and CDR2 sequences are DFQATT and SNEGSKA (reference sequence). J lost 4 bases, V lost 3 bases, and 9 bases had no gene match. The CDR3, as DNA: TGCAGTGCTAGTCGAGCTGGGACAGGGAGCTATGGCTACACCTTC. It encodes CSASRAGTGSYGYTF.

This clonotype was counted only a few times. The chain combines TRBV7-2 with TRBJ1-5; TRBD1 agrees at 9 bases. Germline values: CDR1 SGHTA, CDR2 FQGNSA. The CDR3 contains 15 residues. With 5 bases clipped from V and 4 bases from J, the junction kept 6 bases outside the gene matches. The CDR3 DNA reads TGTGCCAGCAGCCTGTGGGACAGGGTTAATCAGCCCCAGCATTTT. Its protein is CASSLWDRVNQPQHF.

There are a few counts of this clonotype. The DNA of the CDR3 is TGTGCCAGCAGCTCTCAGACAGCCAACACTGAAGCTTTCTTT. Its protein is CASSSQTANTEAFF. This chain connects TRBV7-2 to TRBJ1-1, with D perhaps matching TRBD1 (5 bases). This CDR3 comprises 14 residues. Germline CDR1 SGHTA, CDR2 FQGNSA. V shed 4 bases and J shed 2 bases, with 11 bases lying between them.

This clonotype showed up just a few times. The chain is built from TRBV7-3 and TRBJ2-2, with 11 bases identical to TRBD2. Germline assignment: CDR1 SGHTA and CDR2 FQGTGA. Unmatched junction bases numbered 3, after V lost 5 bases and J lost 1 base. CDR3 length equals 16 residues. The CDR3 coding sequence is TGTGCCAGCAGCCAGGGACTAGCGGTGAACACCGGGGAGCTGTTTTTT. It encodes CASSQGLAVNTGELFF.